This T cell receptor (beta chain) was identified in a study of blood T cells in healthy people across ages. PCR was performed a second time for 7 to 11 cycles using a sample-barcoded 5' primer and a J-beta primer mix. Each CDR3 protein gets one entry after TCRdb re-called the 5' RACE reads with MiXCR. This table has about 1,500,000 distinct CDR3 sequences, about 43% appearing once. V was clipped by 1 base and J by 0 bases, with 10 bases between them. Germline V lookup: CDR1 SGHVS, CDR2 FQNEAQ. CDR3 length equals 16 residues. In this sample, this clonotype turned up a few times. Each of the donors had roughly 9.4 milliliters of peripheral blood drawn into EDTA-treated Vacutainer tubes.

The sequence was collected from a woman between 18 and 29 years old in good health. Specimen: blood. The V gene is TRBV7-8, the J gene TRBJ2-1; D is ambiguous. The CDR3 nucleotides read TGTGCCAGCAGCTTAGACAGAACAAGCTCCTACAATGAGCAGTTCTTC. Its protein product is CASSLDRTSSYNEQFF.